This TCR beta chain was obtained from a study of OX40 agonist ivuxolimab in advanced cancers. Study-wide findings and caveats: Averaging showed that CD8+ T cells had more expanded clones than CD4+ did.

Here immunoSEQ multiplex PCR was the method, and the copy in TCRdb shows in-frame clones only, minus some. The table includes over 55,000 clones, about 85% detected once. The CDR3 totals 17 residues. CDR1 SGHNT and CDR2 YENEEA come from the germline V gene. V gave up 1 base and J gave up 6 bases, with 19 bases separating them. For this clone: The antigen is undetermined.

The V call is TRBV11-3, the J call TRBJ2-4; TRBD2 is a possible D gene (6 bases). The origin of this receptor is an adult with an advanced solid tumor such as melanoma, head and neck, liver or kidney cancer. The sequencing used CD4+ or CD8+ T cells sorted from blood, collected in a trial of the OX40 agonist ivuxolimab. CDR3 bases: TGTGCCAGCAGCTTAGTTTTGGCCCGGAGGGATGGAAACATTCAGTACTTC. Amino acid sequence: CASSLVLARRDGNIQYF.